This T cell receptor beta chain was sequenced in a study of a mutant IDH1 vaccine in newly diagnosed glioma. Turning to the study itself: Among treated patients, about 62% were male and about 38% female, and mean age was 40.4 years. Most patients had radiochemotherapy with temozolomide before enrollment; others had one alone.

CDR3 length: 12 residues. Trimming took 7 bases from V and 3 from J, leaving 9 bases between them. Germline CDR1 is MNHNY and CDR2 is SVGAGI (reference sequence). Time point noted: baseline, week 1 (first vaccination visit). The treatment here: pre-vaccination baseline after standard-of-care therapy. The assay was immunoSEQ multiplex PCR, and TCRdb's table has in-frame clones only and misses some. The table has 95,000 to 100,000 clones, approximately 90% seen once. The origin of this receptor is a woman aged 45-59 years with glioma. The sequencing used PBMCs, collected from a glioma patient treated with radiotherapy, temozolomide or both. J is TRBJ1-2 and V is TRBV6-6; D might be TRBD1 (5 bases). CDR3 protein: CASTPGHYGYTF. As DNA, the CDR3 is TGTGCCAGCACGCCAGGGCACTATGGCTACACCTTC.